The following is a T cell receptor (beta chain) sequence with its context. There is no known antigen for this receptor. One base away there is no much larger clone; base qualities are not given. The record originates from a study of breast tumors, draining lymph nodes, adjacent tissues (dated by TCRdb to about 2016). Background for the entire study: The study compared TCR beta repertoires across tumor, adjacent nontumor tissue and axillary lymph nodes from breast cancer patients. In human breast cancer, the study set out to assess how tumor, surrounding tissue and draining lymph node repertoires relate to one another and whether T cells might be exchanged between them.

General conclusions and limits of the study: Rather than being directly demonstrated, the conclusion that tumor T cells originate in lymph nodes was presented as consistent with a hypothesis. Tumor T-cell repertoires showed less diversity than lymph node repertoires and more diversity than nontumor tissue repertoires, and tumor T-cell repertoires showed preferential V and J gene usage. The data were judged consistent with most tumor T cells deriving from the lymph node and then expanding within tumor tissue. In luminal-like breast cancer, tumor and nontumor tissue repertoires resembled each other significantly more than in basal-like breast cancer.

The run used an Illumina HiSeq 2000. TCR beta chain libraries were generated by multiplex PCR amplification. The amplified TCR beta chain products were analyzed by high-throughput sequencing. Clones were called with MiXCR by TCRdb after fastp trimmed the public reads at Q25, and only in-frame beta chains were retained. Under each unique CDR3 protein, matching rows form one entry showing the most common genes and DNA. In all, the sample holds more than 200,000 distinct CDR3 sequences, and roughly 30% of those were seen once. Over 1.1% of the sample is held by the ten biggest clonotypes. Lymph node samples were obtained from the axillary draining lymph nodes of breast cancer patients. The sample consisted of axillary lymph node tissue. The origin of this receptor is a female donor with breast cancer. Some clones in this sample may be carry-over from other donors' samples.

The CDR3 protein sequence reads: CASRGRGLPLYNEQFF. The nucleotide sequence is TGTGCCAGCCGCGGAAGGGGACTACCACTCTACAATGAGCAGTTCTTC. Recombination connected TRBV5-6 to TRBJ2-1; 7 junctional bases match TRBD2. V is cut back by 7 bases and J by 3 bases, with 13 bases in the junction unmatched. The CDR3 runs 16 residues from the cysteine to the phenylalanine. Only the CDR3 DNA is retained, 48 bases long and in frame from the first base. CDR1 and CDR2 are drawn from the germline V gene: SGHDT, YYEEEE.